The entry below describes one TCR beta chain. Its antigen remains unidentified. A much larger clone is a single base away; this may be a read error. Amplification of TCR alpha and beta CDR3 regions from RNA used iRepertoire nested multiplex PCR. TCRdb processed the multiplex PCR reads anew with MiXCR; each CDR3 protein has one entry. The sample has about 410,000 distinct CDR3 sequences, around 38% seen once. Germline-derived CDR1 and CDR2 are MNHNS and SASEGT. CDR3 length equals 15 residues. These data are taken from a study of glioma-infiltrating T cells. The study's findings and limits: Gliomas, especially low-grade, showed above-expected tissue-blood divergence; non-neoplastic patients showed below.

This receptor was obtained from a human donor with low-grade glioma or glioblastoma, undergoing nonglioma brain surgery, or in good health (not recorded which). The V and J genes are TRBV6-1 and TRBJ1-5; the match to TRBD1 covers 7 bases. The sequenced sample was glioma tissue, nonneoplastic brain tissue, or PBMCs (not recorded which). CDR3 DNA: TGTGCCACTAGCCCCTGGCAGGGGGAAAATCATCCCCAGCATTTT. Amino acid sequence: CATSPWQGENHPQHF.